This TCR beta chain was sequenced for a study of blood T cell repertoires in COVID-19. Whole-study context: COVID-19 samples from acute and convalescent phases originated in the United States, Italy and Spain.

Under the authors' procedure: Amplification from reference gene primers served as the basis for estimated nucleated cell counts. The repertoire was sequenced with immunoSEQ multiplex PCR; TCRdb's copy has only in-frame clones and lacks some. The V and J calls and clone size come from that table; D and trimming were worked out from the DNA. This sample yields approximately 220,000 clones, of which roughly 81% are seen a single time; 2.9% belongs to the top ten. Sequenced input: peripheral blood. The clonotype comes from a man aged 45 to 65 who had recovered from COVID-19.

CDR3 in amino acids: CASSAPGTRVNDGYTF. Written as DNA, the CDR3 is TGTGCCAGCAGCGCCCCCGGGACACGGGTCAATGATGGCTACACCTTC. The chain carries TRBV14 and TRBJ1-2, with D possibly being TRBD1 (6 bases). V lost 5 bases and J lost 6, with 22 bases in between. CDR1 and CDR2 (germline): SGHDN, FVKESK. The CDR3 has 16 amino acids.